Presented here are 23 T cell receptor beta chains from one specimen sequenced in a study of T cells after yellow fever vaccination (dated by TCRdb to between 2019 and 2020). Receptors were amplified or captured by 5' RACE. Sequencing relied on an Illumina HiSeq 2500. TCRdb ran its own pipeline on the public reads, namely fastp trimming at Q25 and MiXCR clone calling, and kept in-frame beta chains. When rows share a CDR3 protein, they turn into one entry using the most common DNA and genes. This sample gives about 69,000 distinct CDR3 sequences in total; around 6.2% of them show up just once. The leading ten clones occupy under 2.5% of the sample. The intended sense of this specimen's treatment or condition label: live attenuated yellow fever vaccine strain. Sample: CD4+ T cells sorted from PBMCs, taken roughly 15 days after the first yellow fever vaccination. The receptors originated from a man aged 18 to 29 who received the YFV17D yellow fever vaccine.

This clonotype has at least ten counts. This chain connects TRBV30 to TRBJ1-1, with a tentative D call TRBD1 (6 bases). Trimming removed 3 bases from V and 8 bases from J, with 16 bases in between. The germline V gene encodes CDR1 GTSNPN and CDR2 SVGIG (reference sequence). The CDR3 sequence is 13 residues long. The CDR3 DNA follows: TGTGCCTGGAGCAACGGGGTACAGGGAGAAGCTTTCTTT. As protein: CAWSNGVQGEAFF.

Many counts were recorded for this clonotype. The rearrangement uses TRBV5-1 and TRBJ2-1; 7 bases map to TRBD1. This CDR3 spans 14 amino acids. CDR1 and CDR2 (germline): SGHRS, YFSETQ. The V segment lost 4 bases and the J segment 5 bases; nucleotides outside the gene matches: 6. The CDR3 nucleotides are TGCGCCAGCAGCGGCTCACAGGGGAACAATGAGCAGTTCTTC. Protein: CASSGSQGNNEQFF.

This clonotype came up many times. The chain has TRBV6-5 and TRBJ1-1, with TRBD1 as a possible D gene (6 bases). This CDR3 is built from 15 residues. Trimming stripped 7 bases from V and 3 bases from J, with 18 bases between. CDR1 is MNHEY and CDR2 is SVGAGI in the germline V gene. Here the CDR3 reads CASTPRPTGHTEAFF. The CDR3 DNA reads as TGTGCCAGCACCCCAAGACCCACAGGGCACACTGAAGCTTTCTTT.

In its sample, this clonotype was seen many times. This chain connects TRBV2 to TRBJ1-1; TRBD1 might be the D (6 bases). The CDR3 loop spans 13 amino acids. V was trimmed by 7 bases and J by 4 bases, leaving 13 bases between them. CDR1 is SNHLY and CDR2 is FYNNEI in the germline V gene. This CDR3 reads CASTGGAGTEAFF. The CDR3 nucleotides are TGTGCCAGCACGGGGGGCGCGGGCACTGAAGCTTTCTTT.

This clonotype was observed a few times. The chain combines TRBV5-1 with TRBJ1-6, with D possibly matching TRBD1 (5 bases). Trimming took 0 bases from V and 6 from J, leaving 13 bases between them. Germline-derived CDR1 and CDR2 are SGHRS and YFSETQ. The CDR3 sequence is 16 residues long. CDR3 bases: TGCGCCAGCAGCTTGGGGGGCGCAGCTACTAATTCACCCCTCCACTTT. Its translation: CASSLGGAATNSPLHF.

This clonotype was seen repeatedly, ten times or more. The chain employs TRBV7-6 and TRBJ1-1; 11 positions match TRBD1. V trimming: 4 bases; J trimming: 6 bases; junction bases outside the gene matches: 7. The CDR3 totals 15 residues. Germline lookup yields CDR1 SGHVS and CDR2 FNYEAQ. CDR3 protein: CASSSSGQGAAEAFF. CDR3 DNA: TGTGCCAGCAGCTCCTCCGGACAGGGGGCAGCTGAAGCTTTCTTT.

This clonotype was counted many times. V and J are TRBV29-1 and TRBJ1-2; D call uncertain. V was trimmed by 3 bases and J by 14 bases, leaving 10 bases between them. Germline V gene lookup returns CDR1 SQVTM and CDR2 ANQGSEA. The CDR3 has 9 residues. CDR3 coding DNA: TGCAGCGTTGATACGGGCCAGACCTTC. It translates to CSVDTGQTF.

This clonotype was recorded many times. The V gene is TRBV30, the J gene TRBJ2-3; no firm D call. Germline CDR1 reads GTSNPN; CDR2 reads SVGIG (reference sequence). There are 14 residues in the CDR3. Trimming left V 3 bases short and J 0 bases short, with 10 bases between. The CDR3 nucleotides are TGTGCCTGGAGAAAACAGACTAGCACAGATACGCAGTATTTT. It yields the protein CAWRKQTSTDTQYF.

In this sample, this clonotype turned up many times. The V gene is TRBV7-2, the J gene TRBJ1-6; no reliable D call. CDR1 SGHTA and CDR2 FQGNSA come from the germline V gene. V shed 8 bases and J shed 10 bases, with 12 bases lying between them. This CDR3 contains 12 residues. The CDR3 protein is CASGSQNSPLHF. Here the CDR3 DNA reads TGTGCCAGCGGATCCCAGAACTCACCCCTCCACTTT.

This clonotype was detected many times. The V gene is TRBV20-1, the J gene TRBJ1-1; unclear D gene. The V end lost 0 bases, the J end lost 3 bases, and 5 bases lay between the germline ends. Germline CDR1 reads DFQATT; CDR2 reads SNEGSKA (reference sequence). This CDR3 contains 12 residues. The CDR3 reads CSARERHTEAFF. The CDR3 coding sequence is TGCAGTGCTAGAGAGCGGCACACTGAAGCTTTCTTT.

At least ten counts were recorded for this clonotype. The CDR3 DNA sequence: TGTGCCAGCCTCAACAGGGGCGATCAGCCCCAGCATTTT. It is translated as CASLNRGDQPQHF. The J gene is TRBJ1-5, the V gene TRBV25-1; 7 bases fit TRBD1. CDR3 length: 13 amino acids. The germline V gene has CDR1 MGHDK and CDR2 SYGVNS. The junction had 6 bases not matched to a gene; V was cut back by 8 bases and J by 5 bases.

This clonotype turned up a few times. This rearrangement joins TRBV12-3 or TRBV12-4 to TRBJ1-6; no clear D. V lost 1 base and J 7 bases, leaving 8 bases between the germline ends. The CDR3 totals 14 residues. The CDR3 loop is CASSLVSGNSPLHF. The CDR3 coding sequence is TGTGCCAGCAGTTTAGTCAGTGGCAATTCACCCCTCCACTTT.

This clonotype has at least ten counts. The chain joins TRBV7-9 to TRBJ2-2; tentative D call: TRBD2 (5 bases). Germline V CDR1 and CDR2: SEHNR, FQNEAQ (reference sequence). The CDR3 runs 12 residues. V lost 7 bases, J lost 7 bases, and 10 bases lay in between. The CDR3 bases are TGTGCCAGCAATTCCGAGGGCGGGGAGCTGTTTTTT. Translation gives CASNSEGGELFF.

At least ten counts were recorded for this clonotype. This chain uses TRBV4-3 with TRBJ2-4, with a weak D call TRBD1 (6 bases). V lost 4 bases, J lost 0 bases, and 19 bases lay in between. Germline V gene data show CDR1 as LGHNA and CDR2 as YSLEER. The CDR3 has 18 amino acids. CDR3 region: CASSRWGPGQIAKNIQYF. The CDR3 coding sequence is TGCGCCAGCAGCCGATGGGGGCCCGGGCAAATAGCCAAAAACATTCAGTACTTC.

As concerns this clonotype: A single base separates this from a much larger clone, so it may be a read error. This chain uses TRBV20-1 with TRBJ2-5; D might be TRBD2 (5 bases). The CDR3 is 12 amino acids. Per germline, CDR1 DFQATT and CDR2 SNEGSKA (reference sequence). CDR3 in amino acids: CSTRNIQETQYF. CDR3 nucleotide sequence: TGCAGTACTAGGAACATCCAAGAGACCCAGTACTTC.

This clonotype was seen many times. The J gene is TRBJ2-5, the V gene TRBV12-3 or TRBV12-4, with 9 positions matching TRBD2. The J segment lost 4 bases and the V segment lost 3 bases, leaving 6 bases of the junction unmatched. The CDR3 contains 15 residues. The CDR3 spells CASSFSRGGVETQYF. CDR3 nucleotides: TGTGCCAGCAGTTTCTCGCGGGGGGGGGTAGAGACCCAGTACTTC.

This clonotype has ten or more counts. The V call is TRBV24-1, the J call TRBJ2-3; D is perhaps TRBD2 (6 bases). Trimming took off 2 bases at V and 2 bases at J, with 13 bases between the two ends. Per germline, CDR1 KGHDR and CDR2 SFDVKD. This CDR3 is 16 amino acids long. The CDR3 bases are TGTGCCACCAGTGATTCCGGGACTTACGACACAGATACGCAGTATTTT. This encodes CATSDSGTYDTDTQYF.

This clonotype was seen ten or more times. The chain uses TRBV28 and TRBJ1-2, with TRBD1 matching 8 bases. The CDR3 totals 14 residues. Germline V gives CDR1 MDHEN, CDR2 SYDVKM. After removal of 6 bases from V and 4 bases from J, the junction contained 7 bases not matched to a gene. Written as DNA, the CDR3 is TGTGCCAGCAGCCTCAGGACAGGGATCTATGGCTACACCTTC. Its translation: CASSLRTGIYGYTF.

This clonotype has at least ten counts. The chain uses TRBV12-3 or TRBV12-4 and TRBJ1-5; 7 bases line up with TRBD1. V shed 6 bases, J shed 5 bases, and the junction held 7 bases outside the gene matches. This CDR3 is built from 14 residues. CDR3 loop: CASSRGSEDQPQHF. CDR3 bases: TGTGCCAGCAGCAGGGGGAGTGAAGATCAGCCCCAGCATTTT.

This clonotype was detected ten times or more. The chain carries TRBV7-8 and TRBJ2-2, with D possibly being TRBD1 (6 bases). Trimming stripped 4 bases from V and 8 bases from J, with 11 bases between. Germline CDR1 and CDR2: SGHVS and FQNEAQ. The CDR3 consists of 13 residues. CDR3 sequence: CASSSRQAGELFF. As DNA, the CDR3 is TGTGCCAGCAGCTCCAGACAGGCGGGGGAGCTGTTTTTT.

Ten or more counts support this clonotype. This chain uses TRBV7-9 with TRBJ1-1; no firm D call. The germline V gene encodes CDR1 SEHNR and CDR2 FQNEAQ (reference sequence). The CDR3 is made up of 12 amino acids. Trimming left V 6 bases short and J 7 bases short, with 12 bases between. The CDR3 bases are TGTGCCAGCAGAGGGTTGATTGGTGAAGCTTTCTTT. It yields the protein CASRGLIGEAFF.

There are many counts of this clonotype. The rearrangement joins TRBV7-9 to TRBJ1-3; D unclear. Looked up from germline, CDR1 is SEHNR and CDR2 is FQNEAQ (reference sequence). The CDR3 sequence is 14 residues long. This CDR3 reads CALGNRSSGNTIYF. The CDR3 bases are TGTGCTCTCGGAAATCGGAGCTCTGGAAACACCATATATTTT. Complete variable domain (other parts from reference TRBV7-9 and TRBJ1-3): DTGVSQNPRHKITKRGQNVTFRCDPISEHNRLYWYRQTLGQGPEFLTYFQNEAQLEKSRLLSDRFSAERPKGSFSTLEIQRTEQGDSAMYLCALGNRSSGNTIYFGEGSWLTVV.

This clonotype was counted at least ten times. The chain combines TRBV7-9 with TRBJ2-7; either TRBD1 or TRBD2 may fit D (5 bases each). The germline CDR1 and CDR2 sequences are SEHNR and FQNEAQ (reference sequence). V dropped 2 bases and J dropped 6 bases, with 11 bases sitting between them. The CDR3 runs 13 residues. The CDR3 spells CASSLYGALEQYV. In DNA form, the CDR3 reads TGTGCCAGCAGCTTATACGGGGCTCTCGAGCAGTACGTC.